The following is a T cell receptor (beta chain) sequence with its context. Its specificity is not known. Clones were read by immunoSEQ multiplex PCR, and TCRdb kept only the in-frame ones, dropping some. The sample yields 1,500 to 2,000 clones, about a fifth seen once. The data were obtained in a study of T cells in localized non-small cell lung cancer. General study points: Among the tissues sampled, uninvolved adjacent lung had the highest T cell clonality, above tumor. The tumor had only one region sequenced, so heterogeneity remains possible.

The CDR3 consists of 17 residues. Trimming took 1 base from V and 6 from J, leaving 18 bases between them. CDR1 and CDR2 (germline): KGHSH, LQKENI. The TCR comes from a male donor aged 60 or older with stage II lung adenocarcinoma. The material was lung tumor tissue, obtained before any cancer treatment. The V gene is TRBV18, the J gene TRBJ2-2; D not certain. This CDR3 reads CASSPQPSATKAGELFF. Written as DNA, the CDR3 is TGTGCCAGCTCACCACAGCCCAGCGCCACAAAGGCCGGGGAGCTGTTTTTT.